This TCR beta chain originates from a study of T cells in Graves' hyperthyroidism and ophthalmopathy. In germline, CDR1 is DFQATT, CDR2 SNEGSKA (reference sequence). This CDR3 region has 17 residues. V dropped 3 bases and J dropped 4 bases, with 22 bases sitting between them. Amplified TCR beta CDR3 regions came from RNA transcripts. The HTBI primer set served for first-round RT-PCR of the TCR CDR3. From the multiplex PCR reads, TCRdb called clonotypes with MiXCR, one entry per CDR3 protein. The table records fewer than 700,000 distinct CDR3 sequences, around 15% of them present only once. The chain has TRBV20-1 and TRBJ2-1; D possibly corresponds to TRBD2 (6 bases). This sequence originates from a woman in her thirties with Graves' hyperthyroidism. The sample was blood. This CDR3 reads CSARAPKAGQVYNEQFF. The CDR3 coding sequence is TGCAGTGCTAGGGCCCCCAAAGCGGGCCAAGTATACAATGAGCAGTTCTTC.